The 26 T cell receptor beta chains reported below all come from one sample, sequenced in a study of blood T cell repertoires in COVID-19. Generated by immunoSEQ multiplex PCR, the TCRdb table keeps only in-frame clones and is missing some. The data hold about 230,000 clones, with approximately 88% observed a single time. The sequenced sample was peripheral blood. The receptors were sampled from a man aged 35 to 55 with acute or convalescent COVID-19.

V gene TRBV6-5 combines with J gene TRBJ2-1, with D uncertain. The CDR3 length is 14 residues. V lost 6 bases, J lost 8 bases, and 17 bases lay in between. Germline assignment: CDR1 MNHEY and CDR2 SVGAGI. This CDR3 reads CASSQYSRVDEQFF. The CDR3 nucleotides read TGTGCCAGCAGCCAATATTCTAGAGTCGATGAGCAGTTCTTC.

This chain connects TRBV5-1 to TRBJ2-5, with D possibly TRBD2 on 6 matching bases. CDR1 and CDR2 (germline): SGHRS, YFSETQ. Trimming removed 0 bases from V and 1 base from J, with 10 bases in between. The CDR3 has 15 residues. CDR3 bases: TGCGCCAGCAGCTTGGAGGGTAGCGGCCAAGAGACCCAGTACTTC. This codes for CASSLEGSGQETQYF.

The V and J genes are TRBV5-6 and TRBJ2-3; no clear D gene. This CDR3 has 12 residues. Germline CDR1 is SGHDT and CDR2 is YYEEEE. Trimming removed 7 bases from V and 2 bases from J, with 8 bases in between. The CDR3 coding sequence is TGTGCCAGCTACTCCTACACAGATACGCAGTATTTT. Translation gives CASYSYTDTQYF.

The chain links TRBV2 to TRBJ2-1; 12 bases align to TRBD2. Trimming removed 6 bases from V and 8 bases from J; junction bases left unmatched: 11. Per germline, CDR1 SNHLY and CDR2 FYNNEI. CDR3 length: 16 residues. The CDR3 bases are TGTGCCAGCAGCGGACTAGCGGGACTCGGGGTCCATGAGCAGTTCTTC. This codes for CASSGLAGLGVHEQFF.

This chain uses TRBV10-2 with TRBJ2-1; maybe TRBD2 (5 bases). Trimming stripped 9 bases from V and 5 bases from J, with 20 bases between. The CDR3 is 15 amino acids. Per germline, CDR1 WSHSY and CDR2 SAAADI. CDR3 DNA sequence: TGCGCCAGTAACCCCTTTCAACGGGATGACAATGAGCAGTTCTTC. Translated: CASNPFQRDDNEQFF.

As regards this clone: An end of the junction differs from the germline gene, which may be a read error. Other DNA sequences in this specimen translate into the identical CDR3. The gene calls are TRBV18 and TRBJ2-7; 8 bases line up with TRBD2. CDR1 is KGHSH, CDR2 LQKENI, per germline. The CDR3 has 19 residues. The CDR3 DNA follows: TGTGCCAGCTCACCGTATTTACTGTCGCGGGAGGCACAATCCTACGAGCAATACTTC. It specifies CASSPYLLSREAQSYEQYF. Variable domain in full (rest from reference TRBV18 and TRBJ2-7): NAGVMQNPRHLVRRRGQEARLRCSPMKGHSHVYWYRQLPEEGLKFMVYLQKENIIDESGMPKERFSAEFPKEGPSILRIQQVVRGDSAAYFCASSPYLLSREAQSYEQYFGPGTRLTVT.

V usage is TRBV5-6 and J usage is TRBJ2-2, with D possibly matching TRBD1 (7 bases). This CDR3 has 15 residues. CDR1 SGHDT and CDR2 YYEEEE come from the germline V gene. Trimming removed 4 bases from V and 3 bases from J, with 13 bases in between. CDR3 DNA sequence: TGTGCCAGCAGCGGGGGGACAGACTACACCGGGGAGCTGTTTTTT. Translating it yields CASSGGTDYTGELFF.

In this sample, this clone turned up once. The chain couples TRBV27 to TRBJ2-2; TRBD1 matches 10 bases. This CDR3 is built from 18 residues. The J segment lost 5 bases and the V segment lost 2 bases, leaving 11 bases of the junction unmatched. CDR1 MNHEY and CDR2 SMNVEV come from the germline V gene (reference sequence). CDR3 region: CASSLRDRGGYGTGELFF. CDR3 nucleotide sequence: TGTGCCAGCAGTTTACGGGACAGGGGAGGATATGGGACCGGGGAGCTGTTTTTT.

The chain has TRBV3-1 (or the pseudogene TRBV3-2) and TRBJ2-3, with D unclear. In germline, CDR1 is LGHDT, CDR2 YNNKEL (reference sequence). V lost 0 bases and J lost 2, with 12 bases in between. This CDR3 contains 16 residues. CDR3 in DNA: TGTGCCAGCAGCCAAGACTTGGCTAGTCCCACAGATACGCAGTATTTT. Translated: CASSQDLASPTDTQYF.

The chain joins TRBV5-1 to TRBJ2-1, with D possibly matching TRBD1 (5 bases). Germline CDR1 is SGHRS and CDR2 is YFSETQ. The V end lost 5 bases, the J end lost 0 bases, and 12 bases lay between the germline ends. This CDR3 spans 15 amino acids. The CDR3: CASRGRIDSYNEQFF. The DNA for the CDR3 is TGCGCCAGCAGGGGGCGCATCGACTCCTACAATGAGCAGTTCTTC.

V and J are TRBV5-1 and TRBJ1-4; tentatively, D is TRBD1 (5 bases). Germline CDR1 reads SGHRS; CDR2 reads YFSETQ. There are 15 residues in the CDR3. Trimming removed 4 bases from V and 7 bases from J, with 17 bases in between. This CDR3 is CASSLGDQRGEKLFF. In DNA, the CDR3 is TGCGCCAGCAGCCTAGGGGATCAGCGGGGTGAAAAACTGTTTTTT.

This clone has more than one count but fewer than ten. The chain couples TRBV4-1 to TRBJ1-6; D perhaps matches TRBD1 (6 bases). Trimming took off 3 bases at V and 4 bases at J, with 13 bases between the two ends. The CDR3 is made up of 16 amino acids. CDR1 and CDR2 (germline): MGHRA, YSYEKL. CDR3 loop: CASSQNRDTYNSPLHF. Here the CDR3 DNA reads TGCGCCAGCAGCCAGAACCGGGACACTTATAATTCACCCCTCCACTTT.

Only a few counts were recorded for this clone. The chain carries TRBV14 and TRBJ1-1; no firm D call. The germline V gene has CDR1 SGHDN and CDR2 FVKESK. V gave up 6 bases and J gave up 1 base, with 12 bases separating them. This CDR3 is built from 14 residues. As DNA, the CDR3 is TGTGCCAGCAGAGCGGTGGGCAGGAACACTGAAGCTTTCTTT. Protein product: CASRAVGRNTEAFF.

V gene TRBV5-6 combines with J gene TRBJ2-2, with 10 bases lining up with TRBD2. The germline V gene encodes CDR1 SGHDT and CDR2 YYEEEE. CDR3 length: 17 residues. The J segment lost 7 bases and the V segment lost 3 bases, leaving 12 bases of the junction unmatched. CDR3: CASSSPGLAINFGELFF. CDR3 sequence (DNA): TGTGCCAGCAGCTCCCCGGGACTAGCGATTAATTTCGGGGAGCTGTTTTTT. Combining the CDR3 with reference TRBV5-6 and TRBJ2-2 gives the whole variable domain DAGVTQSPTHLIKTRGQQVTLRCSPKSGHDTVSWYQQALGQGPQFIFQYYEEEERQRGNFPDRFSGHQFPNYSSELNVNALLLGDSALYLCASSSPGLAINFGELFFGEGSRLTVL.

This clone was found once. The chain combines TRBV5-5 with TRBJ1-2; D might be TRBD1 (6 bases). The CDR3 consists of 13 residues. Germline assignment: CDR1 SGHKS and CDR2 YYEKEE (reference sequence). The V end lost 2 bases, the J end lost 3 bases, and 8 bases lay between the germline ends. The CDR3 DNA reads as TGTGCCAGCAGCTTACAGGGCTACTATGGCTACACCTTC. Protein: CASSLQGYYGYTF. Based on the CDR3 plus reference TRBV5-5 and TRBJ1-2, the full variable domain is DAGVTQSPTHLIKTRGQQVTLRCSPISGHKSVSWYQQVLGQGPQFIFQYYEKEERGRGNFPDRFSARQFPNYSSELNVNALLLGDSALYLCASSLQGYYGYTFGSGTRLTVV.

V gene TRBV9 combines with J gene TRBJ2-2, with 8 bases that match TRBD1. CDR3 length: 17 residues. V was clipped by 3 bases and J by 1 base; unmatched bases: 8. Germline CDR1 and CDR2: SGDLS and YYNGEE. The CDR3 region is CASSAPIGTGNTGELFF. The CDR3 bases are TGTGCCAGCAGCGCCCCCATCGGGACAGGGAACACCGGGGAGCTGTTTTTT.

The CDR3 spells CASSLDGSTEAFF. CDR3 DNA: TGCGCCAGCAGCTTGGACGGGAGCACTGAAGCTTTCTTT. The rearrangement uses TRBV5-1 and TRBJ1-1; D is undetermined. Germline CDR1 and CDR2: SGHRS and YFSETQ. Trimming shortened V by 0 bases and J by 4 bases, and 7 bases separated the two germline ends. The CDR3 totals 13 residues.

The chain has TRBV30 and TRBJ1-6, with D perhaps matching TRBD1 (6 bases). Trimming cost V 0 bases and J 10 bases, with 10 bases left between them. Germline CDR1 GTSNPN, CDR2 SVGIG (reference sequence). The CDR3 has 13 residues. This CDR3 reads CAWSVQGLSPLHF. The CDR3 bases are TGTGCCTGGAGTGTACAGGGTCTCTCACCCCTCCACTTT.

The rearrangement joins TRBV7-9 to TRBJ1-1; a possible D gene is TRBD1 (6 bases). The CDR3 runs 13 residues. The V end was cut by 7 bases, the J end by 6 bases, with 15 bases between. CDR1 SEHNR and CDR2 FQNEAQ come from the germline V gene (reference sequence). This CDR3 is CASIGTSWAEAFF. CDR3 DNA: TGTGCCAGCATCGGGACATCCTGGGCTGAAGCTTTCTTT.

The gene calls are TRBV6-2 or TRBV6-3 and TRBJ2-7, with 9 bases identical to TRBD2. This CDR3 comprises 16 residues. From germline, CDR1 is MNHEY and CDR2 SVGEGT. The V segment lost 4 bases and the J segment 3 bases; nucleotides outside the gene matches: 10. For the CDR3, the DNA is TGTGCCAGCAGTTTAAGGCCGGCGGGAGGGAGCTACGAGCAGTACTTC. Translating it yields CASSLRPAGGSYEQYF.

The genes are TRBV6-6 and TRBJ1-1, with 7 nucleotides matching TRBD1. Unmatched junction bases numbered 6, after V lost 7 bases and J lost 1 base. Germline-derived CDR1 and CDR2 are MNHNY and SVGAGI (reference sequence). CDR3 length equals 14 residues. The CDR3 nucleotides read TGTGCCAGCACCCAAACAGGGGCGAACACTGAAGCTTTCTTT. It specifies CASTQTGANTEAFF.

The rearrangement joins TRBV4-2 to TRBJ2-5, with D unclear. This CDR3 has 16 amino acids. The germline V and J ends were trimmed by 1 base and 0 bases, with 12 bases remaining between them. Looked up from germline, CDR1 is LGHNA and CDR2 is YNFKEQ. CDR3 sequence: CASSQGDSSYQETQYF. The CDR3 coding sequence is TGTGCCAGCAGCCAAGGTGACTCCTCGTACCAAGAGACCCAGTACTTC.

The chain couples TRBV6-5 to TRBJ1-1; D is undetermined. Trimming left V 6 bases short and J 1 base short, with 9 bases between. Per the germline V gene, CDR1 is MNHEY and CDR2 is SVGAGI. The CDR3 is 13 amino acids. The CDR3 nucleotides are TGTGCCAGCAGCCGTAATAGGAACACTGAAGCTTTCTTT. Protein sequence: CASSRNRNTEAFF.

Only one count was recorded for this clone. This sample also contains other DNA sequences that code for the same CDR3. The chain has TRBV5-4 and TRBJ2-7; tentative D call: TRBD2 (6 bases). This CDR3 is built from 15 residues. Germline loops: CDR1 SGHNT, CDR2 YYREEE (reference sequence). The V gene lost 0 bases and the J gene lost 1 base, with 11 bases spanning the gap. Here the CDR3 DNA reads TGTGCCAGCAGCTTGGGTAGCGGACCTTCCTACGAGCAGTACTTC. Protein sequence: CASSLGSGPSYEQYF. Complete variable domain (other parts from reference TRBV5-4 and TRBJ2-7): ETGVTQSPTHLIKTRGQQVTLRCSSQSGHNTVSWYQQALGQGPQFIFQYYREEENGRGNFPPRFSGLQFPNYSSELNVNALELDDSALYLCASSLGSGPSYEQYFGPGTRLTVT.

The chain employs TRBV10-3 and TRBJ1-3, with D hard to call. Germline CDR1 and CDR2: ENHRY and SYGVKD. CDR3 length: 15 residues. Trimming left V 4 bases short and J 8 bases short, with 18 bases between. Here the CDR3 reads CAISGGGTGLDTIYF. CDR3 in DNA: TGTGCCATCAGTGGGGGAGGAACTGGTTTGGACACCATATATTTT.

CDR3 sequence (DNA): TGTGCCAGCTCACTTACCGGGACAGCGGAAACTGAAGCTTTCTTT. Encoded protein: CASSLTGTAETEAFF. The chain carries TRBV18 and TRBJ1-1; 7 bases map to TRBD1. Per the germline V gene, CDR1 is KGHSH and CDR2 is LQKENI. With 4 bases clipped from V and 5 bases from J, the junction kept 10 bases outside the gene matches. This CDR3 has 15 amino acids.